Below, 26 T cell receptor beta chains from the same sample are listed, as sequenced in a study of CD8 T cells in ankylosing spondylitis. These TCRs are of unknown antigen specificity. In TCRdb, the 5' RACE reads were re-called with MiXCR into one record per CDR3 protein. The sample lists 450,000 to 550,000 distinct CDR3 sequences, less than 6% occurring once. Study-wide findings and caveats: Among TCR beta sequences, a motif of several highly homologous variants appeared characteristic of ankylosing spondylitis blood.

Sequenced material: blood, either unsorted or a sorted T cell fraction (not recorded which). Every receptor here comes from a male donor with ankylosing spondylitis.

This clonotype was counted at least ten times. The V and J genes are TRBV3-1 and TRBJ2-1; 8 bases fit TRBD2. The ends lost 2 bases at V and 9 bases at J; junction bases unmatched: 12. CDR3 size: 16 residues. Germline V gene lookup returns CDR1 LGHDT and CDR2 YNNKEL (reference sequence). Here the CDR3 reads CASSQMGGRILGEQFF. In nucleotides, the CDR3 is TGTGCCAGCAGCCAAATGGGCGGGAGGATCCTTGGTGAGCAGTTCTTC.

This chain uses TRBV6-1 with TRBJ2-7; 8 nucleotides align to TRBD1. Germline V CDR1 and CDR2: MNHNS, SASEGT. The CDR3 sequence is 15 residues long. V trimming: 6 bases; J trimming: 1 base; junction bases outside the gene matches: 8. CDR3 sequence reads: CASRSDRGLSYEQYF. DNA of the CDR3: TGTGCCAGCAGGTCCGACAGGGGACTTTCCTACGAGCAGTACTTC.

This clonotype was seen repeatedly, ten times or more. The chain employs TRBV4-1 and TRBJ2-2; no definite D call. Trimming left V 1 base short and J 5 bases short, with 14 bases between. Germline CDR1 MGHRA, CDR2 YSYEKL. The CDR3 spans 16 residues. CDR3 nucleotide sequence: TGCGCCAGCAGCCAAGTAGTTTCACTACTTACCGGGGAGCTGTTTTTT. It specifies CASSQVVSLLTGELFF.

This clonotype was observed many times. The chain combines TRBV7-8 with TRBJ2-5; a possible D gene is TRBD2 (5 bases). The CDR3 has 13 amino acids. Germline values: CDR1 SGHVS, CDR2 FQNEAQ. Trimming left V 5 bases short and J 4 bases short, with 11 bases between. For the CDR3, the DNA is TGTGCCAGCAGCGTGAGGGTCGGAGAGACCCAGTACTTC. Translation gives CASSVRVGETQYF.

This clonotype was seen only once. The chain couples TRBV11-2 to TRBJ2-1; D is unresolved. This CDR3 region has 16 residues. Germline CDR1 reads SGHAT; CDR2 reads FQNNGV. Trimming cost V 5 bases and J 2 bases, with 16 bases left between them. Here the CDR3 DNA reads TGTGCCAGCAGCAAGCCTTTAGTCGGAACCTACAATGAGCAGTTCTTC. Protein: CASSKPLVGTYNEQFF.

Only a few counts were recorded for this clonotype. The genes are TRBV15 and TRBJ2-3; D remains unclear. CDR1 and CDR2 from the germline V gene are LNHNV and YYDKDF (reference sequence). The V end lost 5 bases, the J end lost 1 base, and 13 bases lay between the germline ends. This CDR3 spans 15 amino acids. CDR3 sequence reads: CATSGPSLGTDTQYF. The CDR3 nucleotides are TGTGCCACCAGCGGTCCCTCTCTAGGCACAGATACGCAGTATTTT.

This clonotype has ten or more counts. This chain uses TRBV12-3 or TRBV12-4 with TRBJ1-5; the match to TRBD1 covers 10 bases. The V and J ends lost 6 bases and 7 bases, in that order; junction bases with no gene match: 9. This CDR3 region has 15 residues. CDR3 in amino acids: CASRISRDRGQPQHF. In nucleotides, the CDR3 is TGTGCCAGCAGGATAAGCCGGGACAGGGGACAGCCCCAGCATTTT.

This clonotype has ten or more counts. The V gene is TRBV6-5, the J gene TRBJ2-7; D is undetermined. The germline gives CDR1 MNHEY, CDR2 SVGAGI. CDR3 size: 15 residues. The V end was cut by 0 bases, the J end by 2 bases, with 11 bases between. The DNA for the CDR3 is TGTGCCAGCAGTTACTCTTACACGACCCCCTACGAGCAGTACTTC. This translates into CASSYSYTTPYEQYF.

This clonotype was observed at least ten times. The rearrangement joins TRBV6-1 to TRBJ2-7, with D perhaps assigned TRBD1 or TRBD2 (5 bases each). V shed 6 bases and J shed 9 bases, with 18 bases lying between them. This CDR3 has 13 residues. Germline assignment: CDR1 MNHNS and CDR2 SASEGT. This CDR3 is CASSPRDQNGQYF. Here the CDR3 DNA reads TGTGCCAGCAGCCCCCGGGACCAAAATGGGCAGTACTTC.

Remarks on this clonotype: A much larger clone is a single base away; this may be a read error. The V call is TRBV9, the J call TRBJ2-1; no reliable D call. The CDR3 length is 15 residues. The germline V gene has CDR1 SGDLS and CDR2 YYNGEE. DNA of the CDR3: TGTGTCAGCAGCGAAGGCGCTAGCTCCTACAATGAGCAGTTCTTC. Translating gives CVSSEGASSYNEQFF.

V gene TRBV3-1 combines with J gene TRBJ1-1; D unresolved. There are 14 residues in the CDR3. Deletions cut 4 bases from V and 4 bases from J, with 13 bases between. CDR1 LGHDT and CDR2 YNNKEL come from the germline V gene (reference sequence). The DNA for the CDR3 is TGTGCCAGCAGCCCCCTGTGGAGCGGCACTGAAGCTTTCTTT. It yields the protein CASSPLWSGTEAFF. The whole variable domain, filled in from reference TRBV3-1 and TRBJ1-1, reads DTAVSQTPKYLVTQMGNDKSIKCEQNLGHDTMYWYKQDSKKFLKIMFSYNNKELIINETVPNRFSPKSPDKAHLNLHINSLELGDSAVYFCASSPLWSGTEAFFGQGTRLTVV.

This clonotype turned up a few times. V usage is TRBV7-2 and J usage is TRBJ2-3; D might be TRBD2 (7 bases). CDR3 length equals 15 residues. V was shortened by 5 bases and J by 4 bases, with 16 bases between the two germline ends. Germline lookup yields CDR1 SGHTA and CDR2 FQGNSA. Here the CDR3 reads CASSITGRDPDTQYF. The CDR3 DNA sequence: TGTGCCAGCAGCATCACAGGGAGGGATCCAGATACGCAGTATTTT. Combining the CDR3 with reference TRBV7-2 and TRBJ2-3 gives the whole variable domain GAGVSQSPSNKVTEKGKDVELRCDPISGHTALYWYRQSLGQGLEFLIYFQGNSAPDKSGLPSDRFSAERTGGSVSTLTIQRTQQEDSAVYLCASSITGRDPDTQYFGPGTRLTVL.

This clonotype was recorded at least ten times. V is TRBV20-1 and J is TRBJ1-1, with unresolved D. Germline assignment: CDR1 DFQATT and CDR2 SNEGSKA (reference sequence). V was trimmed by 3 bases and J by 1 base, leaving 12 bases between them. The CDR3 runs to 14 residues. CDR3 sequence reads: CSARDVRGNTEAFF. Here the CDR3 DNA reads TGCAGTGCTAGGGACGTCCGGGGGAACACTGAAGCTTTCTTT.

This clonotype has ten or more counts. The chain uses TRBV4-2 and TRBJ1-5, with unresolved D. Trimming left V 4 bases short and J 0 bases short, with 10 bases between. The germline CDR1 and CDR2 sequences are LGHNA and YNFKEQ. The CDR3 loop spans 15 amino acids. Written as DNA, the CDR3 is TGTGCCAGCAGCCCGAGGGTCTATAGCAATCAGCCCCAGCATTTT. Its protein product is CASSPRVYSNQPQHF.

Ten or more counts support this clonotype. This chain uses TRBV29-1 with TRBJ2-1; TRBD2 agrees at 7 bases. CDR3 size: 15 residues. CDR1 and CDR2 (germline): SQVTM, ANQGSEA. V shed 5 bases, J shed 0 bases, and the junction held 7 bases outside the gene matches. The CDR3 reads CSVSGGSTSYNEQFF. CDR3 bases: TGCAGCGTTTCGGGGGGTTCGACCTCCTACAATGAGCAGTTCTTC.

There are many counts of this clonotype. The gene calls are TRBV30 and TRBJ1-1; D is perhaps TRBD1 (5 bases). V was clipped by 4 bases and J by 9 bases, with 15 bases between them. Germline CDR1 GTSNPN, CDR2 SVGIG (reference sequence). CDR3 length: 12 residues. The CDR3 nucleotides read TGTGCCTGGACCCCAACGGGGACTCAAGCTTTCTTT. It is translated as CAWTPTGTQAFF.

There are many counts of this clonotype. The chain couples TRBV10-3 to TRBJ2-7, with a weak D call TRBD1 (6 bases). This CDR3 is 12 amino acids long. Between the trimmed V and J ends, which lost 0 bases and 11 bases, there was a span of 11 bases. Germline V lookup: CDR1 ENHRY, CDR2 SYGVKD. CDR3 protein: CAISESKGVKYF. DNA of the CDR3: TGTGCCATCAGTGAGTCAAAGGGGGTGAAGTACTTC.

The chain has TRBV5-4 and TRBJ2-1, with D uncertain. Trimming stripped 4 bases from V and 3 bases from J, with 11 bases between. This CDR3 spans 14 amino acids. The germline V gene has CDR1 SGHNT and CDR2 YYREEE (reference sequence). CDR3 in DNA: TGTGCCAGCAGCCCACAAATCTACTACAATGAGCAGTTCTTC. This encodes CASSPQIYYNEQFF.

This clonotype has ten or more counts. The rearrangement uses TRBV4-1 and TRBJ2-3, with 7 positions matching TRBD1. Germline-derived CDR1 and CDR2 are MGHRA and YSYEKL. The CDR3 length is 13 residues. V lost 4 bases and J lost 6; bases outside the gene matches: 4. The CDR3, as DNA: TGCGCCAGCAGCCGACAGGGATTGGATACGCAGTATTTT. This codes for CASSRQGLDTQYF.

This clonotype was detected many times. CDR3 amino acids: CSGQGTPYTDTQYF. The CDR3 bases are TGCAGCGGACAGGGGACCCCTTACACAGATACGCAGTATTTT. The V call is TRBV29-1, the J call TRBJ2-3; TRBD1 agrees at 8 bases. With 7 bases clipped from V and 2 bases from J, the junction kept 8 bases outside the gene matches. Germline V gives CDR1 SQVTM, CDR2 ANQGSEA. The CDR3 is 14 residues long.

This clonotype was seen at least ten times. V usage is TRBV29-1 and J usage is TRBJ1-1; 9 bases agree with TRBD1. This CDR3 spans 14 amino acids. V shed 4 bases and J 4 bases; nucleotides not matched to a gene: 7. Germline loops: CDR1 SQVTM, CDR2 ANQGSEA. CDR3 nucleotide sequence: TGCAGCGTTGGACCGGGACAGGGAATCACTGAAGCTTTCTTT. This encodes CSVGPGQGITEAFF.

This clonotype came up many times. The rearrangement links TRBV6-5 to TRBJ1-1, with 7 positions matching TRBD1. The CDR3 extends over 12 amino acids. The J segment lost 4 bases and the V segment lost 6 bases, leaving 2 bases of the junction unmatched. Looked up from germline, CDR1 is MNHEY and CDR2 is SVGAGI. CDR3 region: CASSRQGTEAFF. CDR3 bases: TGTGCCAGCAGCCGACAGGGCACTGAAGCTTTCTTT.

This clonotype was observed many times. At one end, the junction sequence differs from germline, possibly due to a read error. The DNA for the CDR3 is TGTGCCAGCAGTTTGGGGCAGGTAACAGATACGCAGTATTTT. Encoded protein: CASSLGQVTDTQYF. V gene TRBV5-1 combines with J gene TRBJ2-3; the D gene is possibly TRBD1 (5 bases). Germline CDR1 SGHRS, CDR2 YFSETQ. The CDR3 spans 14 residues.

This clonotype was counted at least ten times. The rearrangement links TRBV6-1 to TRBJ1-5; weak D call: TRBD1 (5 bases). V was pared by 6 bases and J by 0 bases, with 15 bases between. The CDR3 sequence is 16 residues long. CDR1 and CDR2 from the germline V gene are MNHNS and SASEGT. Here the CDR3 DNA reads TGTGCCAGCAGCTTGAGACAGACTTATAGCAATCAGCCCCAGCATTTT. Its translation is CASSLRQTYSNQPQHF.

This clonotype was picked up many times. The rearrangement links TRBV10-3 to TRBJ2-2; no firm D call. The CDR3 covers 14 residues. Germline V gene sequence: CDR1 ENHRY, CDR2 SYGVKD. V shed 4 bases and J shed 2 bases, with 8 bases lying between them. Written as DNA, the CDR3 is TGTGCCATCAGTGGCCAGTTCAACACCGGGGAGCTGTTTTTT. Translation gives CAISGQFNTGELFF.

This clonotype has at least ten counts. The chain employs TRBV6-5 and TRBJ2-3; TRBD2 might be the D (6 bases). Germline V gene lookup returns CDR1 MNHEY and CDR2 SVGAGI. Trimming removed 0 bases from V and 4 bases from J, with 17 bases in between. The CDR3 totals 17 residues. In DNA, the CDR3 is TGTGCCAGCAGTTACTCCGGCGCGACTAGTGAGGCAGATACGCAGTATTTT. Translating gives CASSYSGATSEADTQYF.